This T cell receptor beta chain was obtained from a study of Ad26.COV2.S vaccination and SARS-CoV-2 variants. Treatment defined: about 20 received Ad26.COV2.S at low or high dose, single or two shots; roughly 5 received placebo; per-sample allocation not given. On day 63 after the first injection, vaccine and placebo recipients gave samples. Germline V gene lookup returns CDR1 SGHTA and CDR2 FQGNSA. Trimming cost V 0 bases and J 0 bases; bases outside gene matches: 1. CDR3 length equals 16 residues. On this clone: What it binds is unknown.

Study-level points and caveats: Reportedly, after vaccination the spike-specific CD8+ and CD4+ T cell responses displayed substantial breadth. Spike-specific TCR breadth ran higher among vaccine recipients than placebo recipients.

The protocol was immunoSEQ multiplex PCR, while the TCRdb copy is restricted to in-frame clones and leaves out a portion. The repertoire holds around 450,000 clones, with 90% as singletons. The receptor was isolated from a person between 18 and 65 years old who received the Ad26.COV2.S COVID-19 vaccine or a placebo. This rearrangement joins TRBV7-2 to TRBJ2-2, with 7 bases aligning to TRBD2. Sequences were derived from peripheral blood, sampled in a trial of Ad26.COV2.S vaccine versus placebo. In nucleotides, the CDR3 is TGTGCCAGCAGCTTAGCGGGGGGGTCGAACACCGGGGAGCTGTTTTTT. It is translated as CASSLAGGSNTGELFF.